Below are 2 T cell receptor beta chains sequenced from a single sample in a study of shared clonotypes between healthy human individuals. Positive CCR7 selection of CD45RO-negative cells yielded the naive CD8 cells, and terminally differentiated effector memory CD45RA+ cells were excluded. Libraries were prepared by immunoSEQ multiplex PCR; TCRdb keeps only in-frame clonotypes and omits some of them. Of some 2,100,000 clones listed, under 95% are singletons. Input material: naive CD8+ T cells from PBMCs. Every receptor here comes from a man aged 18 to 30 in good health. Some clones in this sample may be carry-over from other donors' samples.

The gene calls are TRBV28 and TRBJ2-7, with 8 bases aligning to TRBD2. Germline V gene data show CDR1 as MDHEN and CDR2 as SYDVKM. V lost 4 bases to trimming and J lost 2 bases; unmatched junction nucleotides: 4. The CDR3 totals 14 residues. This CDR3 is CASSWPTSAYEQYF. CDR3 nucleotide sequence: TGTGCCAGCAGTTGGCCGACTAGCGCCTACGAGCAGTACTTC. The full variable domain, with the rest looked up from reference TRBV28 and TRBJ2-7, is DVKVTQSSRYLVKRTGEKVFLECVQDMDHENMFWYRQDPGLGLRLIYFSYDVKMKEKGDIPEGYSVSREKKERFSLILESASTNQTSMYLCASSWPTSAYEQYFGPGTRLTVT.

The rearrangement links TRBV4-2 to TRBJ1-1; D is unresolved. Per germline, CDR1 LGHNA and CDR2 YNFKEQ. This CDR3 has 15 residues. Between the trimmed V and J ends, which lost 3 bases and 1 base, there was a span of 12 bases. The CDR3 coding sequence is TGTGCCAGCAGCCAGCTGGCTGCGGGGAACACTGAAGCTTTCTTT. Amino acids: CASSQLAAGNTEAFF.